In this sample, the clone carrying this TCR beta chain turned up many times. Its specificity is unknown. Diagnosing involved the use of clinical symptoms, serum thyroxine and TRAb, thyroid ultrasound and orbital computed tomography. This entry belongs to a study of T cells in Graves' hyperthyroidism and ophthalmopathy. After removal of 3 bases from V and 0 bases from J, the junction contained 7 bases not matched to a gene. Germline-derived CDR1 and CDR2 are ENHRY and SYGVKD. The length of the CDR3 is 19 residues. Researchers amplified the TCR beta CDR3 regions from RNA transcripts. The HTBI primer set served for first-round RT-PCR of the TCR CDR3. One entry per CDR3 protein results from TCRdb running MiXCR on the multiplex PCR reads. Here the sample spans 550,000 to 700,000 distinct CDR3 sequences, 40% to 55% being singletons. Study results and caveats: Within blood appeared most thyroid clonotypes that had expanded above 0.001.

This TCR came from an adult woman with Graves' disease, either hyperthyroidism or ophthalmopathy (not recorded which). The chain uses TRBV10-3 and TRBJ2-6, with TRBD2 matching over 11 bases. The sequencing sample was made of peripheral blood or thyroid tissue (not recorded which). This CDR3 reads CAISEYGLAGNSGANVLTF. The CDR3 nucleotides are TGTGCCATCAGTGAATATGGACTAGCGGGCAACTCTGGGGCCAACGTCCTGACTTTC.